Shown below are 26 T cell receptor beta chains from a single sample sequenced in a study of blood T cell repertoires in COVID-19. The table came from immunoSEQ multiplex PCR; TCRdb's copy has only in-frame clones and leaves some out. The sample shows a few hundred thousand clones, about 80% of them seen only once. Sequencing was done on a sample of peripheral blood. These TCRs come from a person aged 65 to 79 with COVID-19, enrolled during active disease.

This chain joins TRBV9 and TRBJ1-2; D may be TRBD1 (5 bases). Trimming pared 3 bases from V and 8 bases from J, leaving 14 bases between. Looked up from germline, CDR1 is SGDLS and CDR2 is YYNGEE. CDR3 length: 13 residues. CDR3 coding DNA: TGTGCCAGCAGCGCCCGGACAAGGCACGGCTACACCTTC. This encodes CASSARTRHGYTF.

The CDR3 sequence: CASSVSPGSETQYF. CDR3 DNA sequence: TGTGCCAGCAGCGTATCCCCGGGGTCGGAGACCCAGTACTTC. The chain is built from TRBV9 and TRBJ2-5; D might be TRBD2 (5 bases). This CDR3 spans 14 amino acids. Germline V gene lookup returns CDR1 SGDLS and CDR2 YYNGEE. Trimming stripped 1 base from V and 5 bases from J, with 12 bases between.

This clone was recorded only once. This sequence joins TRBV9 and TRBJ2-3, with D unclear. Per germline, CDR1 SGDLS and CDR2 YYNGEE. This CDR3 has 14 residues. Trimming pared 0 bases from V and 2 bases from J, leaving 7 bases between. The CDR3 reads CASSVAQFTDTQYF. CDR3 in DNA: TGTGCCAGCAGCGTAGCCCAGTTCACAGATACGCAGTATTTT.

J is TRBJ1-5 and V is TRBV4-1; 7 bases line up with TRBD1. Germline V lookup: CDR1 MGHRA, CDR2 YSYEKL. J lost 0 bases, V lost 4 bases, and 9 bases had no gene match. The CDR3 covers 17 residues. The CDR3, as DNA: TGCGCCAGCAGCCGCCTTCCCAGGGACAGTAGCAATCAGCCCCAGCATTTT. It encodes CASSRLPRDSSNQPQHF.

This clone occurred a few times. V usage is TRBV9 and J usage is TRBJ2-2; 8 bases fit TRBD2. J gave up 4 bases and V 3 bases, and 8 bases lay outside the gene matches. In germline, CDR1 is SGDLS, CDR2 YYNGEE. CDR3 size: 16 residues. CDR3 in amino acids: CASSATGTSSTGELFF. In DNA, the CDR3 is TGTGCCAGCAGCGCAACCGGGACTAGTAGCACCGGGGAGCTGTTTTTT.

This chain uses TRBV7-3 with TRBJ2-2, with no clear D. V lost 3 bases and J 4 bases, leaving 9 bases between the germline ends. Per germline, CDR1 SGHTA and CDR2 FQGTGA. This CDR3 spans 14 amino acids. The CDR3 sequence is CASSFGLGTGELFF. As DNA, the CDR3 is TGTGCCAGCAGCTTCGGGTTGGGCACCGGGGAGCTGTTTTTT.

This chain joins TRBV28 and TRBJ2-1; 12 bases are a match to TRBD2. Germline trimming cut 3 bases from V and 0 bases from J; bases unmatched to any gene: 9. In germline, CDR1 is MDHEN, CDR2 SYDVKM. The CDR3 extends over 19 amino acids. CDR3 DNA sequence: TGTGCCAGCAGTTTCTGGACTAGCGGGAACACTCTCTCCTACAATGAGCAGTTCTTC. Amino acids: CASSFWTSGNTLSYNEQFF.

The rearrangement links TRBV7-3 to TRBJ2-3; weak D call: TRBD1 (5 bases). The CDR3 is made up of 13 amino acids. Trimming cost V 5 bases and J 6 bases, with 12 bases left between them. CDR1 is SGHTA and CDR2 is FQGTGA in the germline V gene. The CDR3 coding sequence is TGTGCCAGCAGCCCACATGGGGCGGATACGCAGTATTTT. Its translation is CASSPHGADTQYF.

The J gene is TRBJ1-2, the V gene TRBV28, with 10 bases lining up with TRBD1. The CDR3 loop spans 17 amino acids. Germline V gene data show CDR1 as MDHEN and CDR2 as SYDVKM. V was pared by 6 bases and J by 2 bases, with 12 bases of the junction left unmatched. The CDR3 DNA follows: TGTGCCAGCAGCATCGCGACAGGGGGCAAAAGAAACTATGGCTACACCTTC. Protein product: CASSIATGGKRNYGYTF.

CDR3 DNA sequence: TGTGCCACCAGCACCGACGAAACAGGGACCCAAGAGACCCAGTACTTC. Its translation is CATSTDETGTQETQYF. The rearrangement uses TRBV15 and TRBJ2-5, with D possibly matching TRBD1 (6 bases). This CDR3 is built from 16 residues. CDR1 and CDR2 (germline): LNHNV, YYDKDF (reference sequence). V was pared by 4 bases and J by 1 base, with 16 bases between.

This clone has only one observation. The chain is built from TRBV29-1 and TRBJ1-1; D gene ambiguous. V was pared by 0 bases and J by 2 bases, with 10 bases between. The germline gives CDR1 SQVTM, CDR2 ANQGSEA. The CDR3 has 14 amino acids. CDR3 DNA: TGCAGCGTTGAAGAGGGAGGGCATAACACTGAAGCTTTCTTT. Its protein is CSVEEGGHNTEAFF.

The V call is TRBV7-3, the J call TRBJ2-1; 10 positions match TRBD2. The CDR3 contains 18 residues. V shed 1 base and J 8 bases; nucleotides not matched to a gene: 14. Germline assignment: CDR1 SGHTA and CDR2 FQGTGA. Here the CDR3 DNA reads TGTGCCAGCAGCTTAATGGGGCCAGCGGGGGGGCCAGGCCATGAGCAGTTCTTC. It yields the protein CASSLMGPAGGPGHEQFF.

The chain carries TRBV7-9 and TRBJ1-3; D is undetermined. V gave up 0 bases and J gave up 4 bases, with 13 bases separating them. CDR1 is SEHNR and CDR2 is FQNEAQ in the germline V gene (reference sequence). This CDR3 comprises 16 residues. In nucleotides, the CDR3 is TGTGCCAGCAGCTTAGCCGGACTTTCAAGCGGAAACACCATATATTTT. Translated, it gives CASSLAGLSSGNTIYF.

This chain links TRBV29-1 with TRBJ2-7; 9 bases line up with TRBD1. V shed 7 bases and J 5 bases; nucleotides not matched to a gene: 12. Germline V lookup: CDR1 SQVTM, CDR2 ANQGSEA. CDR3 size: 14 residues. Here the CDR3 reads CSAAQQGARNEQYF. The CDR3 DNA follows: TGCAGCGCCGCCCAACAGGGGGCGAGGAACGAGCAGTACTTC.

The chain employs TRBV5-1 and TRBJ2-7; 7 bases map to TRBD1. CDR1 SGHRS and CDR2 YFSETQ come from the germline V gene. Unmatched junction bases numbered 10, after V lost 0 bases and J lost 7 bases. This CDR3 contains 15 residues. The chain's CDR3 is CASSLATGVLGEQYF. The CDR3 DNA is TGCGCCAGCAGCTTGGCAACAGGGGTACTAGGAGAGCAGTACTTC.

The chain employs TRBV5-1 and TRBJ2-5, with D possibly TRBD1 on 5 matching bases. This CDR3 is built from 16 residues. CDR1 and CDR2 (germline): SGHRS, YFSETQ. Trimming cost V 4 bases and J 2 bases, with 18 bases left between them. CDR3 DNA sequence: TGCGCCAGCAGCCTATTATCCCGGACAATACAAGAGACCCAGTACTTC. It codes for CASSLLSRTIQETQYF.

V and J are TRBV19 and TRBJ1-4, with D uncertain. Trimming pared 9 bases from V and 8 bases from J, leaving 13 bases between. Germline-derived CDR1 and CDR2 are LNHDA and SQIVND (reference sequence). The CDR3 runs to 12 residues. As DNA, the CDR3 is TGTGCCAGCAGTGAAAGACACGAAAAACTGTTTTTT. This gives the protein CASSERHEKLFF.

The J gene is TRBJ2-7, the V gene TRBV4-3, with 11 bases matching TRBD1. The germline V gene has CDR1 LGHNA and CDR2 YSLEER. This CDR3 is built from 15 residues. V was pared by 4 bases and J by 1 base, with 3 bases of the junction left unmatched. The CDR3 here is CASSPGTGGSYEQYF. The CDR3 DNA follows: TGCGCCAGCAGCCCGGGGACAGGGGGATCCTACGAGCAGTACTTC.

This chain connects TRBV7-9 to TRBJ2-1; 7 bases are a match to TRBD2. The CDR3 totals 19 residues. V lost 4 bases to trimming and J lost 5 bases; unmatched junction nucleotides: 20. In germline, CDR1 is SEHNR, CDR2 FQNEAQ (reference sequence). CDR3 in DNA: TGTGCCAGCAGCTCCTTTAATGGCGGGGGATACCTCCCAAACAATGAGCAGTTCTTC. Translated: CASSSFNGGGYLPNNEQFF.

This clone was observed once. The genes are TRBV4-3 and TRBJ1-4; unclear D gene. Per the germline V gene, CDR1 is LGHNA and CDR2 is YSLEER. CDR3 length: 12 amino acids. V lost 2 bases, J lost 6 bases, and 4 bases lay in between. CDR3 DNA sequence: TGCGCCAGCAGCCAACAATATGAAAAACTGTTTTTT. Amino acids: CASSQQYEKLFF.

About this clone: This same CDR3 is encoded by further DNA sequences in the sample. The gene calls are TRBV15 and TRBJ1-4, with D tentatively TRBD1 (5 bases). Deletions cut 3 bases from V and 6 bases from J, with 5 bases between. In germline, CDR1 is LNHNV, CDR2 YYDKDF (reference sequence). The CDR3 is made up of 12 amino acids. The CDR3, as DNA: TGTGCCACCAGCAGGACAGATGAAAAACTGTTTTTT. This codes for CATSRTDEKLFF. The full variable domain, rest sourced from reference TRBV15 and TRBJ1-4, is DAMVIQNPRYQVTQFGKPVTLSCSQTLNHNVMYWYQQKSSQAPKLLFHYYDKDFNNEADTPDNFQSRRPNTSFCFLDIRSPGLGDTAMYLCATSRTDEKLFFGSGTQLSVL.

The chain recombines TRBV7-9 with TRBJ2-5; D is possibly TRBD1 (6 bases). V was trimmed by 4 bases and J by 1 base, leaving 16 bases between them. The CDR3 has 16 residues. From germline, CDR1 is SEHNR and CDR2 FQNEAQ (reference sequence). The CDR3: CASSSQGTGIQETQYF. DNA of the CDR3: TGTGCCAGCAGCTCGCAGGGGACGGGAATCCAAGAGACCCAGTACTTC.

The CDR3 region is CAWSGVTGNYGYTF. The CDR3 DNA is TGTGCCTGGAGTGGGGTGACAGGCAACTATGGCTACACCTTC. The V and J genes are TRBV30 and TRBJ1-2; D may be TRBD1 (6 bases). CDR1 is GTSNPN and CDR2 is SVGIG in the germline V gene (reference sequence). This CDR3 is built from 14 residues. Trimming cost V 1 base and J 2 bases, with 11 bases left between them.

The rearrangement joins TRBV27 to TRBJ1-5; 8 bases agree with TRBD1. From germline, CDR1 is MNHEY and CDR2 SMNVEV (reference sequence). Germline trimming cut 5 bases from V and 6 bases from J; bases unmatched to any gene: 9. This CDR3 has 15 residues. CDR3 nucleotides: TGTGCCAGCAGTCCCCAAGACAGGGGAGGTCAGCCCCAGCATTTT. Amino acid sequence: CASSPQDRGGQPQHF.

This sequence joins TRBV28 and TRBJ1-3; tentative D call: TRBD1 (6 bases). The V end was cut by 5 bases, the J end by 3 bases, with 14 bases between. The CDR3 totals 15 residues. Germline loops: CDR1 MDHEN, CDR2 SYDVKM. The CDR3 is CASSLRQGFGNTIYF. The CDR3 nucleotides read TGTGCCAGCAGTCTGAGGCAGGGGTTTGGAAACACCATATATTTT. Using reference TRBV28 and TRBJ1-3 for the parts outside the CDR3, the full variable domain is DVKVTQSSRYLVKRTGEKVFLECVQDMDHENMFWYRQDPGLGLRLIYFSYDVKMKEKGDIPEGYSVSREKKERFSLILESASTNQTSMYLCASSLRQGFGNTIYFGEGSWLTVV.

The V call is TRBV28, the J call TRBJ2-1, with D tentatively TRBD2 (5 bases). Germline CDR1 and CDR2: MDHEN and SYDVKM. This CDR3 is 17 amino acids long. V lost 7 bases and J 7 bases, leaving 26 bases between the germline ends. As DNA, the CDR3 is TGTGCCAGCATTCCTAGCTTCGGGCGGTACCTCGGGAATGAGCAGTTCTTC. Protein sequence: CASIPSFGRYLGNEQFF. The full variable domain, completed using reference TRBV28 and TRBJ2-1, is DVKVTQSSRYLVKRTGEKVFLECVQDMDHENMFWYRQDPGLGLRLIYFSYDVKMKEKGDIPEGYSVSREKKERFSLILESASTNQTSMYLCASIPSFGRYLGNEQFFGPGTRLTVL.